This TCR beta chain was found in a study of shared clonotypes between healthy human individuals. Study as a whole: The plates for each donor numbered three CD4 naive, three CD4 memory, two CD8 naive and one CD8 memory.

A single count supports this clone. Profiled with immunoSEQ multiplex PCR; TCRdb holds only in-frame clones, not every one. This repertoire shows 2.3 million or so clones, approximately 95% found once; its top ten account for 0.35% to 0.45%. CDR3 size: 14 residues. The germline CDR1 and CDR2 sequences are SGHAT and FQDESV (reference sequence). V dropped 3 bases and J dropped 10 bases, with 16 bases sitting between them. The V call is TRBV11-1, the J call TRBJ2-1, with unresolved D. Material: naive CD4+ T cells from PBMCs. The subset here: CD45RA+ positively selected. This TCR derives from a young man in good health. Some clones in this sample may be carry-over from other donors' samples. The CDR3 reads CASSFLAPIPEQFF. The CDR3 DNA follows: TGTGCCAGCAGCTTCTTGGCTCCCATTCCAGAGCAGTTCTTC.